These 10 T cell receptor beta chains came from one sample sequenced in a study of blood T cell repertoires in COVID-19. TCRdb's table, derived via immunoSEQ multiplex PCR, lists solely in-frame clones and lacks some. The data show over 250,000 clones, approximately 91% seen once. The specimen sequenced was PBMCs or T cells enriched from blood (not recorded which). Source of these receptors: a woman aged 25 to 45 who had recovered from COVID-19.

The J gene is TRBJ2-7, the V gene TRBV14; a possible D gene is TRBD1 (6 bases). The V gene lost 4 bases and the J gene lost 2 bases, with 15 bases spanning the gap. The CDR3 contains 15 residues. Per the germline V gene, CDR1 is SGHDN and CDR2 is FVKESK. The CDR3 here is CASSRPGQSAYEQYF. CDR3 coding DNA: TGTGCCAGCAGCCGGCCAGGACAGTCCGCCTACGAGCAGTACTTC. Drawing the rest from reference TRBV14 and TRBJ2-7, the complete variable domain is EAGVTQFPSHSVIEKGQTVTLRCDPISGHDNLYWYRRVMGKEIKFLLHFVKESKQDESGMPNNRFLAERTGGTYSTLKVQPAELEDSGVYFCASSRPGQSAYEQYFGPGTRLTVT.

The rearrangement uses TRBV4-3 and TRBJ1-1; TRBD1 might be the D (5 bases). Germline CDR1 is LGHNA and CDR2 is YSLEER. This CDR3 region has 14 residues. With 3 bases removed from V and 6 bases from J, the gap between germline ends came to 14 bases. The CDR3 DNA reads as TGCGCCAGCAGCCAGTCCCAGGGCACGGCTGAAGCTTTCTTT. It yields the protein CASSQSQGTAEAFF.

V is TRBV27 and J is TRBJ2-7, with D possibly TRBD2 on 6 matching bases. This CDR3 is 14 amino acids long. Germline V gives CDR1 MNHEY, CDR2 SMNVEV (reference sequence). V was cut by 3 bases and J by 2 bases, with 11 bases left in between. The CDR3 sequence is CASSFTGATYEQYF. The CDR3 DNA follows: TGTGCCAGCAGTTTTACGGGAGCGACCTACGAGCAGTACTTC.

V gene TRBV27 combines with J gene TRBJ1-2; 12 bases agree with TRBD1. The J segment lost 4 bases and the V segment lost 3 bases, leaving 6 bases of the junction unmatched. The CDR3 is 16 amino acids. Germline V gives CDR1 MNHEY, CDR2 SMNVEV (reference sequence). The CDR3 bases are TGTGCCAGCAGTTTCCGGGACAGGGGGCTGGGCTATGGCTACACCTTC. This translates into CASSFRDRGLGYGYTF.

Only a few counts were recorded for this clone. The chain employs TRBV5-3 and TRBJ1-6; D is unresolved. TRBV5-3 is reported as an ORF; its role is uncertain. The V gene lost 1 base and the J gene lost 7 bases, with 6 bases spanning the gap. The CDR3 runs to 13 residues. CDR3 DNA sequence: TGTGCCAGAAGCTTGATTCCGAATTCACCCCTCCACTTT. This gives the protein CARSLIPNSPLHF.

This clone has just a few counts. This sequence joins TRBV28 and TRBJ1-3; D call uncertain. The CDR3 has 16 amino acids. Germline V gene data show CDR1 as MDHEN and CDR2 as SYDVKM. V dropped 4 bases and J dropped 0 bases, with 13 bases sitting between them. The CDR3 sequence: CASSSPPVSSGNTIYF. CDR3 in DNA: TGTGCCAGCAGTTCGCCCCCTGTGAGCTCTGGAAACACCATATATTTT.

This clone was seen more than once but under ten times. The V call is TRBV6-2 or TRBV6-3, the J call TRBJ1-6; D call uncertain. CDR3 length equals 11 residues. CDR1 is MNHEY and CDR2 is SVGEGT in the germline V gene. The V gene lost 5 bases and the J gene lost 11 bases, with 7 bases spanning the gap. CDR3: CASSTLPPLHF. DNA of the CDR3: TGTGCCAGCAGTACCCTACCACCCCTCCACTTT.

The rearrangement uses TRBV28 and TRBJ1-2; perhaps TRBD1 as D (5 bases). Germline V gene lookup returns CDR1 MDHEN and CDR2 SYDVKM. V was shortened by 3 bases and J by 3 bases, with 8 bases between the two germline ends. The CDR3 is made up of 13 amino acids. Here the CDR3 reads CASSFARDYGYTF. The CDR3 region has the DNA TGTGCCAGCAGTTTCGCCAGGGACTATGGCTACACCTTC.

V is TRBV5-1 and J is TRBJ1-1; D call uncertain. CDR1 is SGHRS and CDR2 is YFSETQ in the germline V gene. Trimming removed 1 base from V and 8 bases from J, with 9 bases in between. This CDR3 contains 12 residues. The CDR3 loop is CASSLNPGEAFF. Written as DNA, the CDR3 is TGCGCCAGCAGCTTGAATCCAGGAGAAGCTTTCTTT.

This chain links TRBV5-6 with TRBJ2-7; D perhaps matches TRBD2 (7 bases). V was clipped by 6 bases and J by 6 bases, with 10 bases between them. The CDR3 loop spans 11 amino acids. Germline-derived CDR1 and CDR2 are SGHDT and YYEEEE. The CDR3 protein is CASTGGREQYF. CDR3 DNA: TGTGCCAGCACCGGGGGGCGCGAGCAGTACTTC.